The 30 T cell receptor beta chains reported below all come from one sample, sequenced in a study of T cells after yellow fever vaccination. A single record per CDR3 protein comes from TCRdb applying MiXCR to the 5' RACE reads. Of 250,000 to 350,000 distinct CDR3 sequences detected, roughly 4.3% appear once; the ten largest clones hold just under 20%. The sequences come from PBMCs, collected 15 days after the yellow fever booster vaccination. All receptors come from a man aged 18 to 35 who received the YFV17D yellow fever vaccine.

V and J are TRBV4-2 and TRBJ2-2, with D possibly matching TRBD2 (6 bases). The CDR3 sequence is 14 residues long. Germline V gene data show CDR1 as LGHNA and CDR2 as YNFKEQ. V dropped 0 bases and J dropped 8 bases, with 10 bases sitting between them. The CDR3 spells CASSQEGGPGELFF. CDR3 bases: TGTGCCAGCAGCCAAGAGGGGGGTCCGGGGGAGCTGTTTTTT.

This chain links TRBV2 with TRBJ1-1, with TRBD1 matching over 8 bases. Germline assignment: CDR1 SNHLY and CDR2 FYNNEI. The CDR3 totals 16 residues. V shed 5 bases and J 10 bases; nucleotides not matched to a gene: 18. CDR3: CASSLGLLAGGVGAFF. The CDR3 DNA reads as TGTGCCAGCAGTCTGGGTTTATTGGCAGGGGGCGTCGGAGCTTTCTTT.

J is TRBJ2-3 and V is TRBV20-1; D gene unclear. Germline CDR1 DFQATT, CDR2 SNEGSKA (reference sequence). Trimming removed 6 bases at V and 6 bases at J, with 7 bases between. The CDR3 contains 10 residues. The CDR3 reads CSATSDTQYF. The CDR3 DNA is TGCAGTGCAACATCCGATACGCAGTATTTT.

This clonotype was detected a few times. The chain recombines TRBV10-2 with TRBJ2-6; 10 nucleotides agree with TRBD1. CDR3 size: 19 residues. The V segment lost 3 bases and the J segment 4 bases; nucleotides outside the gene matches: 12. Germline V lookup: CDR1 WSHSY, CDR2 SAAADI. The CDR3: CASSDTGTGVSRGANVLTF. CDR3 in DNA: TGCGCCAGCAGTGATACCGGGACAGGGGTATCCCGCGGGGCCAACGTCCTGACTTTC.

This clonotype was seen only a few times. V usage is TRBV5-1 and J usage is TRBJ2-1; 8 bases align to TRBD2. The V gene end was trimmed by 4 bases and the J gene end by 0 bases; junction bases not matched to a gene: 6. The CDR3 contains 16 residues. Germline CDR1 is SGHRS and CDR2 is YFSETQ. This CDR3 reads CASSLPGTSSYNEQFF. The CDR3 DNA follows: TGCGCCAGCAGCCTCCCGGGGACTAGCTCCTACAATGAGCAGTTCTTC. The variable domain in full, with the rest retrieved from reference TRBV5-1 and TRBJ2-1, is KAGVTQTPRYLIKTRGQQVTLSCSPISGHRSVSWYQQTPGQGLQFLFEYFSETQRNKGNFPGRFSGRQFSNSRSEMNVSTLELGDSALYLCASSLPGTSSYNEQFFGPGTRLTVL.

This clonotype came up many times. The chain recombines TRBV7-8 with TRBJ2-5; 9 nucleotides agree with TRBD1. The germline gives CDR1 SGHVS, CDR2 FQNEAQ. The CDR3 is 12 amino acids. The trim removed 3 bases at V and 12 bases at J, leaving 5 bases unmatched. This CDR3 reads CASSLWDREKYF. The CDR3 DNA reads as TGTGCCAGCAGCTTGTGGGACAGGGAAAAGTACTTC.

The chain employs TRBV12-3 or TRBV12-4 and TRBJ1-2; D may be TRBD1 (5 bases). The CDR3 has 14 residues. Trimming shortened V by 5 bases and J by 8 bases, and 18 bases separated the two germline ends. The CDR3 region has the DNA TGTGCCAGCAGTGAGGGACCTTCTTTGAGAGGCTACACCTTC. Amino acids: CASSEGPSLRGYTF.

The rearrangement uses TRBV20-1 and TRBJ2-1; D is possibly TRBD2 (7 bases). Germline-derived CDR1 and CDR2 are DFQATT and SNEGSKA (reference sequence). The CDR3 runs 13 residues. DNA of the CDR3: TGCTGTACCCGGGGGGCCTCCTACAATGAGCAGTTCTTC. As protein: CCTRGASYNEQFF.

This clonotype was picked up many times. The chain couples TRBV29-1 to TRBJ2-3; no definite D call. Trimming removed 3 bases at V and 1 base at J, with 14 bases between. The CDR3 sequence is 15 residues long. From germline, CDR1 is SQVTM and CDR2 ANQGSEA. DNA of the CDR3: TGCAGCGTTGAGACTCGGAGCAAGCGCACAGATACGCAGTATTTT. Protein product: CSVETRSKRTDTQYF.

The gene calls are TRBV4-2 and TRBJ1-5, with 7 bases identical to TRBD1. The CDR3 sequence is 15 residues long. V trimming: 3 bases; J trimming: 2 bases; junction bases outside the gene matches: 4. CDR1 and CDR2 (germline): LGHNA, YNFKEQ. The CDR3 spells CASSQTGYGNQPQHF. The CDR3 DNA follows: TGTGCCAGCAGCCAGACAGGGTATGGCAATCAGCCCCAGCATTTT.

This chain joins TRBV28 and TRBJ2-3; no definite D call. This CDR3 spans 13 amino acids. CDR1 and CDR2 (germline): MDHEN, SYDVKM. The V end lost 5 bases, the J end lost 4 bases, and 10 bases lay between the germline ends. Here the CDR3 DNA reads TGTGCCAGCAGTCCTAACGTCCCAGATACGCAGTATTTT. This encodes CASSPNVPDTQYF.

This clonotype was counted at least ten times. The V and J genes are TRBV7-2 and TRBJ2-7; D tentatively reads TRBD1 or TRBD2 (5 bases each). Germline V gene sequence: CDR1 SGHTA, CDR2 FQGNSA. Trimming took 2 bases from V and 8 from J, leaving 16 bases between them. The CDR3 spans 14 residues. The chain's CDR3 is CASSLTGWGTQQYV. The CDR3 nucleotides are TGTGCCAGCAGCTTAACAGGTTGGGGGACCCAGCAGTACGTC.

The chain recombines TRBV10-3 with TRBJ1-4; 8 positions match TRBD1. Trimming cost V 10 bases and J 8 bases; bases outside gene matches: 6. Germline V gene sequence: CDR1 ENHRY, CDR2 SYGVKD. The CDR3 totals 12 residues. The CDR3 reads CATETGDEKLFF. The CDR3 bases are TGTGCCACAGAGACAGGGGACGAAAAACTGTTTTTT.

This clonotype came up many times. The V call is TRBV4-3, the J call TRBJ1-1; D not resolved. CDR1 is LGHNA, CDR2 YSLEER, per germline. The CDR3 is 8 residues long. Trimming left V 7 bases short and J 8 bases short, with 2 bases between. The CDR3 DNA reads TGCGCCAGCAAGGAAGCTTTCTTT. Translation: CASKEAFF.

This clonotype was seen at least ten times. CDR3 protein: CASSEGQGARSPLHF. In DNA, the CDR3 is TGCGCCAGCAGCGAGGGACAGGGGGCGCGTTCACCCCTCCACTTT. V usage is TRBV5-1 and J usage is TRBJ1-6; 12 nucleotides match TRBD1. CDR3 length: 15 residues. V lost 4 bases and J lost 9; bases outside the gene matches: 5. Germline values: CDR1 SGHRS, CDR2 YFSETQ.

This clonotype was seen many times. The chain uses TRBV6-6 and TRBJ1-4; D may be TRBD1 (6 bases). This CDR3 contains 16 residues. V was clipped by 2 bases and J by 8 bases, with 18 bases between them. Germline loops: CDR1 MNHNY, CDR2 SVGAGI (reference sequence). The CDR3 DNA is TGTGCCAGCAGTTACCTGGTTGTCGGTCAGGGGGAAAAACTGTTTTTT. Its translation: CASSYLVVGQGEKLFF.

This clonotype turned up a few times. The chain couples TRBV7-9 to TRBJ2-6; D gene ambiguous. Germline V gene sequence: CDR1 SEHNR, CDR2 FQNEAQ (reference sequence). The ends were cut back, 5 bases at V and 0 bases at J, with 8 bases in the middle. There are 15 residues in the CDR3. The CDR3 reads CASSQPGSGANVLTF. CDR3 DNA: TGTGCCAGCAGCCAACCAGGCTCTGGGGCCAACGTCCTGACTTTC.

This clonotype was seen at least ten times. The CDR3 spells CSARATGGSNTGELFF. The CDR3, as DNA: TGCAGTGCTAGAGCCACGGGGGGGTCAAACACCGGGGAGCTGTTTTTT. The chain combines TRBV20-1 with TRBJ2-2, with 8 bases identical to TRBD2. V lost 1 base, J lost 2 bases, and 6 bases stayed unmatched. The CDR3 is 16 residues long. CDR1 is DFQATT and CDR2 is SNEGSKA in the germline V gene (reference sequence).

This clonotype was observed many times. The V and J genes are TRBV10-3 and TRBJ2-3, with a tentative D call TRBD1 (5 bases). CDR1 and CDR2 from the germline V gene are ENHRY and SYGVKD. The ends were cut back, 4 bases at V and 1 base at J, with 12 bases in the middle. The CDR3 is 15 residues long. The CDR3: CAISVQGRGTDTQYF. The CDR3 DNA reads as TGTGCCATCAGTGTCCAGGGTAGAGGCACAGATACGCAGTATTTT.

The chain joins TRBV5-6 to TRBJ2-5; no reliable D call. Trimming removed 0 bases from V and 1 base from J, with 7 bases in between. The CDR3 has 14 residues. In germline, CDR1 is SGHDT, CDR2 YYEEEE. Here the CDR3 reads CASSLGFIQETQYF. CDR3 bases: TGTGCCAGCAGCTTGGGATTCATCCAAGAGACCCAGTACTTC.

There are a few counts of this clonotype. The chain employs TRBV7-2 and TRBJ1-5, with 9 nucleotides matching TRBD1. V lost 1 base, J lost 1 base, and 5 bases stayed unmatched. Germline CDR1 and CDR2: SGHTA and FQGNSA. This CDR3 has 17 residues. The CDR3 sequence: CASSLGPGQGSNQPQHF. CDR3 nucleotides: TGTGCCAGCAGCTTAGGGCCGGGACAGGGAAGCAATCAGCCCCAGCATTTT.

The chain links TRBV12-3 or TRBV12-4 to TRBJ2-2; D not resolved. The CDR3 runs to 13 residues. V was clipped by 7 bases and J by 5 bases, with 11 bases between them. The CDR3 DNA reads as TGTGCCAGCAACCAATGGCCGACCGGGGAGCTGTTTTTT. Translating it yields CASNQWPTGELFF.

This clonotype was seen ten or more times. CDR3 amino acids: CASSRDRGRNTEAFF. The CDR3 nucleotides read TGCGCCAGCAGCCGGGACAGGGGGAGGAACACTGAAGCTTTCTTT. The chain couples TRBV5-1 to TRBJ1-1; 11 positions match TRBD1. The germline CDR1 and CDR2 sequences are SGHRS and YFSETQ. The CDR3 is 15 residues long. V shed 4 bases, J shed 1 base, and the junction held 3 bases outside the gene matches.

The chain couples TRBV5-1 to TRBJ2-6; no reliable D call. The V gene lost 4 bases and the J gene lost 4 bases, with 12 bases spanning the gap. Germline V gives CDR1 SGHRS, CDR2 YFSETQ. The CDR3 contains 15 residues. CDR3 protein: CASSIPGSGANVLTF. The CDR3 DNA reads TGCGCCAGCAGCATACCGGGCTCCGGGGCCAACGTCCTGACTTTC.

This clonotype appeared a few times. This chain joins TRBV6-2 or TRBV6-3 and TRBJ1-1, with D maybe TRBD1 (5 bases). The ends were cut back, 5 bases at V and 0 bases at J, with 13 bases in the middle. Germline-derived CDR1 and CDR2 are MNHEY and SVGEGT. The CDR3 contains 15 residues. The CDR3 DNA reads as TGTGCCAGCAGTCCTACCCGAGGGGTGAACACTGAAGCTTTCTTT. Translating gives CASSPTRGVNTEAFF.

At least ten counts were recorded for this clonotype. The chain recombines TRBV11-2 with TRBJ2-1; unclear D gene. This CDR3 spans 13 amino acids. The germline V and J ends were trimmed by 2 bases and 7 bases, with 9 bases remaining between them. The germline V gene has CDR1 SGHAT and CDR2 FQNNGV. The CDR3 DNA is TGTGCCAGCAGCTTACTCTCGAGGAATGAGCAGTTCTTC. This gives the protein CASSLLSRNEQFF.

Ten or more counts support this clonotype. The gene calls are TRBV20-1 and TRBJ1-5; 8 bases agree with TRBD1. The CDR3 is 14 residues long. Trimming cost V 4 bases and J 6 bases; bases outside gene matches: 8. Germline CDR1 reads DFQATT; CDR2 reads SNEGSKA (reference sequence). DNA of the CDR3: TGCAGTGCTAAGGTGACAGGGGCAGCTCAGCCCCAGCATTTT. Translation: CSAKVTGAAQPQHF.

This sequence joins TRBV4-1 and TRBJ2-6; D not certain. The germline gives CDR1 MGHRA, CDR2 YSYEKL. CDR3 length equals 17 residues. The V end was cut by 4 bases, the J end by 0 bases, with 13 bases between. For the CDR3, the DNA is TGCGCCAGCAGCCGCCCCACGGCCACCTCTGGGGCCAACGTCCTGACTTTC. Residues: CASSRPTATSGANVLTF.

This chain links TRBV20-1 with TRBJ1-5; tentatively, D is TRBD1 (6 bases). This CDR3 is built from 17 residues. V lost 1 base to trimming and J lost 0 bases, with 16 bases between them. Germline V gene sequence: CDR1 DFQATT, CDR2 SNEGSKA (reference sequence). This chain's CDR3 is CSARAGQGTYSNQPQHF. The CDR3, as DNA: TGCAGTGCTAGAGCGGGCCAGGGGACTTATAGCAATCAGCCCCAGCATTTT.

This clonotype was picked up a small number of times. V usage is TRBV4-3 and J usage is TRBJ1-3; weak D call: TRBD1 (5 bases). V was pared by 4 bases and J by 0 bases, with 16 bases between. The germline V gene has CDR1 LGHNA and CDR2 YSLEER. CDR3 size: 17 residues. CDR3 residues: CASSPSGTAGSGNTIYF. As DNA, the CDR3 is TGCGCCAGCAGCCCGTCCGGGACGGCTGGCTCTGGAAACACCATATATTTT.